This TCR beta chain came from a study of T cells after yellow fever vaccination. Study-level results: Booster samples showed a return of most primary-vaccination clones (under 97% CD4, around 88% CD8).

In making TCR cDNA, 5'RACE template switching added a universal primer site and UMIs to it. TCRdb re-called the 5' RACE reads through MiXCR, storing one row per CDR3 protein. The repertoire holds some 240,000 distinct CDR3 sequences, with roughly 4% as singletons. The germline V and J ends were trimmed by 3 bases and 1 base, with 11 bases remaining between them. From germline, CDR1 is KGHDR and CDR2 SFDVKD. CDR3 length: 16 amino acids. This clonotype was observed at least ten times. Its antigen is currently unknown. The rearrangement uses TRBV24-1 and TRBJ2-2; D is unclear. The sample consisted of PBMCs, taken 15 days after the yellow fever booster vaccination. This receptor was obtained from a man younger than 35 who received the YFV17D yellow fever vaccine. As DNA, the CDR3 is TGTGCCACCAGTGATGCCCGGTCAGGGAACACCGGGGAGCTGTTTTTT. Protein: CATSDARSGNTGELFF.